One sample yielded the 18 T cell receptor beta chains listed below, sequenced in a study of beta chain features in type 1 diabetes. As every portion of the isolated RNA was reverse transcribed, the sequencing read expressed TCRB transcripts. Only in-frame clones appear in the TCRdb table, and some are missing; sequencing was by immunoSEQ multiplex PCR. This sample carries around 290,000 clones, around 7.8% of them seen once, and the ten largest clones take roughly 0.94%. The specimen was central memory CD4+ T cells from blood. Every receptor here comes from a woman aged 18-35 years in good health.

This clone was picked up a small number of times. The chain joins TRBV29-1 to TRBJ2-3; 10 positions match TRBD1. V trimming: 2 bases; J trimming: 3 bases; junction bases outside the gene matches: 2. The CDR3 extends over 14 amino acids. Germline values: CDR1 SQVTM, CDR2 ANQGSEA. CDR3 loop: CSVERDRGTDTQYF. The CDR3 nucleotides read TGCAGCGTTGAAAGGGACAGGGGTACAGATACGCAGTATTTT.

This clone was observed a few times. V gene TRBV5-8 combines with J gene TRBJ2-7, with D possibly matching TRBD1 (5 bases). Germline assignment: CDR1 SGHTS and CDR2 YDEGEE. The CDR3 totals 15 residues. The V gene lost 0 bases and the J gene lost 3 bases, with 13 bases spanning the gap. The CDR3 bases are TGTGCCAGCAGCTTGGGGCAGGGTATCGACTACGAGCAGTACGTC. The encoded protein is CASSLGQGIDYEQYV.

The chain carries TRBV5-4 and TRBJ1-5, with D tentatively TRBD1 (6 bases). Trimming cost V 5 bases and J 3 bases, with 18 bases left between them. The CDR3 is 16 amino acids. CDR1 and CDR2 (germline): SGHNT, YYREEE (reference sequence). The CDR3 DNA follows: TGTGCCAGCAGTAAACAGGGAGGGCCGGACAATCAGCCCCAGCATTTT. Residues: CASSKQGGPDNQPQHF.

This clone was counted many times. The gene calls are TRBV6-6 and TRBJ2-6; 12 positions match TRBD2. Per germline, CDR1 MNHNY and CDR2 SVGAGI (reference sequence). The junction had 1 base not matched to a gene; V was cut back by 6 bases and J by 16 bases. The CDR3 contains 11 residues. CDR3 nucleotides: TGTGCCAGCAGGACTAGCGGGAGTCTGACTTTC. Residues: CASRTSGSLTF.

The chain joins TRBV18 to TRBJ1-5; 8 bases fit TRBD1. Per the germline V gene, CDR1 is KGHSH and CDR2 is LQKENI. The V and J ends lost 4 bases and 3 bases, in that order; junction bases with no gene match: 11. This CDR3 is built from 17 residues. Written as DNA, the CDR3 is TGTGCCAGCTCACAAACCTCCGGGACAGGCATCAATCAGCCCCAGCATTTT. As protein: CASSQTSGTGINQPQHF.

The rearrangement joins TRBV5-5 to TRBJ2-3; a weak D match, TRBD1 (6 bases). The germline V and J ends were trimmed by 2 bases and 1 base, with 11 bases remaining between them. Germline-derived CDR1 and CDR2 are SGHKS and YYEKEE (reference sequence). CDR3 length equals 15 residues. CDR3 loop: CASSLRDTGTDTQYF. The DNA of the CDR3 is TGTGCCAGCAGCTTACGGGACACCGGCACAGATACGCAGTATTTT.

CDR3 residues: CASNTWMGAGAAEQYF. The CDR3 coding sequence is TGTGCCAGCAACACTTGGATGGGAGCGGGAGCCGCCGAGCAGTACTTC. The chain has TRBV2 and TRBJ2-7, with 8 bases fitting TRBD2. J was trimmed by 6 bases and V by 7 bases; bases with no gene match: 17. Germline V gives CDR1 SNHLY, CDR2 FYNNEI. The CDR3 has 16 residues.

The chain has TRBV6-6 and TRBJ2-1; 7 bases line up with TRBD1. The CDR3 has 15 residues. CDR1 is MNHNY, CDR2 SVGAGI, per germline (reference sequence). Losses at the gene ends were 3 bases for V and 8 bases for J; bases not matched to a gene: 10. In nucleotides, the CDR3 is TGTGCCAGCAGTTATGACAGGGCTGGGGGCGATGAGCAGTTCTTC. It encodes CASSYDRAGGDEQFF.

This clone appeared a few times. The J gene is TRBJ1-3, the V gene TRBV6-5; 7 positions match TRBD1. The CDR3 consists of 13 residues. The germline V gene encodes CDR1 MNHEY and CDR2 SVGAGI. Germline trimming cut 5 bases from V and 2 bases from J; bases unmatched to any gene: 0. For the CDR3, the DNA is TGTGCCAGCAGTACAGGGGCTGGAAACACCATATATTTT. It translates to CASSTGAGNTIYF.

The CDR3 spells CATSTRAGPNQPQHF. The CDR3 coding sequence is TGTGCCACCAGCACGAGGGCAGGACCAAATCAGCCCCAGCATTTT. The chain employs TRBV15 and TRBJ1-5; D remains ambiguous. The germline gives CDR1 LNHNV, CDR2 YYDKDF (reference sequence). The CDR3 covers 15 residues. V was cut by 4 bases and J by 4 bases, with 14 bases left in between.

This clone was observed a few times. The chain couples TRBV5-1 to TRBJ2-1, with TRBD2 identical over 8 bases. Germline values: CDR1 SGHRS, CDR2 YFSETQ. The V segment lost 5 bases and the J segment 4 bases; nucleotides outside the gene matches: 8. This CDR3 spans 15 amino acids. CDR3 sequence: CASRTPGGKYNEQFF. CDR3 sequence (DNA): TGCGCCAGCAGAACCCCGGGGGGGAAATACAATGAGCAGTTCTTC.

There are a few counts of this clone. The gene calls are TRBV9 and TRBJ1-1, with a tentative D call TRBD1 (6 bases). The CDR3 totals 13 residues. Trimming left V 3 bases short and J 2 bases short, with 8 bases between. Germline CDR1 SGDLS, CDR2 YYNGEE. CDR3 region: CASSEDRNTEAFF. The CDR3 DNA sequence: TGTGCCAGCAGCGAGGACAGAAACACTGAAGCTTTCTTT.

This chain uses TRBV15 with TRBJ2-5; 9 nucleotides match TRBD1. Germline V gene lookup returns CDR1 LNHNV and CDR2 YYDKDF (reference sequence). This CDR3 contains 18 residues. The junction had 13 bases not matched to a gene; V was cut back by 3 bases and J by 2 bases. CDR3 DNA sequence: TGTGCCACCAGCAGCCAACTACTAACGACAGGGGGGCAAGAGACCCAGTACTTC. Protein sequence: CATSSQLLTTGGQETQYF.

The J gene is TRBJ2-1, the V gene TRBV29-1; D is unclear. CDR1 and CDR2 (germline): SQVTM, ANQGSEA. The ends were cut back, 6 bases at V and 4 bases at J, with 10 bases in the middle. The CDR3 contains 12 residues. The CDR3 loop is CSVWDSYNEQFF. CDR3 in DNA: TGCAGCGTCTGGGATTCTTACAATGAGCAGTTCTTC.

The chain uses TRBV14 and TRBJ2-1, with D possibly matching TRBD1 (6 bases). In germline, CDR1 is SGHDN, CDR2 FVKESK. The CDR3 sequence is 13 residues long. The V gene lost 4 bases and the J gene lost 4 bases, with 8 bases spanning the gap. The CDR3 nucleotides read TGTGCCAGCAGCCCCGGGACATACAATGAGCAGTTCTTC. It encodes CASSPGTYNEQFF.

There are many counts of this clone. The chain employs TRBV2 and TRBJ2-5; 7 positions match TRBD1. Trimming removed 5 bases from V and 0 bases from J; junction bases left unmatched: 3. Germline CDR1 reads SNHLY; CDR2 reads FYNNEI. The CDR3 is made up of 14 amino acids. The CDR3, as DNA: TGTGCCAGCAGTCAACAGGGGTACCAAGAGACCCAGTACTTC. It codes for CASSQQGYQETQYF.

This clone was observed a handful of times. The rearrangement uses TRBV29-1 and TRBJ2-5; perhaps TRBD2 as D (5 bases). The germline V and J ends were trimmed by 4 bases and 5 bases, with 11 bases remaining between them. CDR1 is SQVTM and CDR2 is ANQGSEA in the germline V gene. The CDR3 is 12 amino acids. CDR3 protein: CSVGSSRETQYF. CDR3 sequence (DNA): TGCAGCGTTGGTTCTAGCAGGGAGACCCAGTACTTC. Complete variable domain (other parts from reference TRBV29-1 and TRBJ2-5): SAVISQKPSRDICQRGTSLTIQCQVDSQVTMMFWYRQQPGQSLTLIATANQGSEATYESGFVIDKFPISRPNLTFSTLTVSNMSPEDSSIYLCSVGSSRETQYFGPGTRLLVL.

This clone was detected only a few times. V usage is TRBV5-1 and J usage is TRBJ2-7, with 10 bases fitting TRBD1. The V and J ends lost 5 bases and 6 bases, in that order; junction bases with no gene match: 8. Germline CDR1 is SGHRS and CDR2 is YFSETQ. The length of the CDR3 is 14 residues. The CDR3 is CASRDRGDLPEQYF. CDR3 nucleotides: TGCGCCAGCAGGGACAGGGGGGACCTCCCCGAGCAGTACTTC. The full variable domain, its missing parts supplied by reference TRBV5-1 and TRBJ2-7, is KAGVTQTPRYLIKTRGQQVTLSCSPISGHRSVSWYQQTPGQGLQFLFEYFSETQRNKGNFPGRFSGRQFSNSRSEMNVSTLELGDSALYLCASRDRGDLPEQYFGPGTRLTVT.